The clone carrying this TCR beta chain came up a few times. These data come from a study of OX40 agonist ivuxolimab in advanced cancers. Looking at the study overall: Patients were dosed with the agonistic anti-OX40 (CD134) antibody ivuxolimab. Dose-escalation patients' cancers were hepatocellular carcinoma, melanoma, renal cell or head and neck cancer.

Autoimmune disease history or systemic immunosuppression excluded patients. V lost 3 bases and J lost 0, with 16 bases in between. The CDR3 consists of 18 residues. Germline values: CDR1 SGDLS, CDR2 YYNGEE. Only in-frame clones appear in the TCRdb table, and some are missing; sequencing was by immunoSEQ multiplex PCR. The data contain 65,000 to 85,000 clones, around 80% of them singletons. The specimen comprised CD4+ or CD8+ T cells sorted from blood, sampled in a trial of the OX40 agonist ivuxolimab. The rearrangement uses TRBV9 and TRBJ1-6, with D possibly TRBD1 on 5 matching bases. The clonotype comes from an adult with an advanced solid tumor such as melanoma, head and neck, liver or kidney cancer. CDR3 sequence: CASSDTRDLFSYNSPLHF. In DNA, the CDR3 is TGTGCCAGCAGCGATACAAGGGACCTCTTCTCCTATAATTCACCCCTCCACTTT.